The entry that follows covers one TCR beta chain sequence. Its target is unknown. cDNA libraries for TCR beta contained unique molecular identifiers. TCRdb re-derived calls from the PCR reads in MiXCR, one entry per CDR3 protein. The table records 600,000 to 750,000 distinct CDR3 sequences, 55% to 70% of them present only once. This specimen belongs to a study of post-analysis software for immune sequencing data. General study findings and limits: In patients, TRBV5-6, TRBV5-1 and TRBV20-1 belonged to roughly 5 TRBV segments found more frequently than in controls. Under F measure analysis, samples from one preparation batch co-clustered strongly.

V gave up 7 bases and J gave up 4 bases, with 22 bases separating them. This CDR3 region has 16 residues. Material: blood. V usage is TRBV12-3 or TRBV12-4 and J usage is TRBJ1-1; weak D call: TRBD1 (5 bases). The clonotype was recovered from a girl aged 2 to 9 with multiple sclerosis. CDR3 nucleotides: TGTGCCAGCACCACTATGGGGGGGTTATCGTCCACTGAAGCTTTCTTT. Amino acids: CASTTMGGLSSTEAFF.